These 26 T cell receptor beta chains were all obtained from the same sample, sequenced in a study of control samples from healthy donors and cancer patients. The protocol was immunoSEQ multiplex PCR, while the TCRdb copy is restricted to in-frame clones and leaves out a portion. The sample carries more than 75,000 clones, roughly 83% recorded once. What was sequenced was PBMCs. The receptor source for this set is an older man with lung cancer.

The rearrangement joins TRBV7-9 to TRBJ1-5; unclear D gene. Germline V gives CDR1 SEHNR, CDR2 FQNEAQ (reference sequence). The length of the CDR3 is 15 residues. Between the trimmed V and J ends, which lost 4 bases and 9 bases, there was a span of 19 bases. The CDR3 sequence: CASSSGDVVVRPQHF. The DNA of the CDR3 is TGTGCCAGCAGCTCCGGTGATGTGGTGGTTCGGCCCCAGCATTTT.

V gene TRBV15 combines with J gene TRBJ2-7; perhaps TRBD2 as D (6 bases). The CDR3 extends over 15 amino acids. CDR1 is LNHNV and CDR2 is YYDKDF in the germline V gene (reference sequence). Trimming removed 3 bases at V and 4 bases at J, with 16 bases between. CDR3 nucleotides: TGTGCCACCAGCAGGGCGGCTTTGGGAGGATACGAGCAGTACTTC. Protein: CATSRAALGGYEQYF.

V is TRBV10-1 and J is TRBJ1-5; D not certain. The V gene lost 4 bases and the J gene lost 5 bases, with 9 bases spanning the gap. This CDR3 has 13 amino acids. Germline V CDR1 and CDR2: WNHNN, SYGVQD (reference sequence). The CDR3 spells CASSVSRDQPQHF. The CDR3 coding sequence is TGCGCCAGCAGTGTGAGTCGAGATCAGCCCCAGCATTTT.

The CDR3 nucleotides are TGTGCCGCCCACGGGGGCGAGTCTGAAAAACTGTTTTTT. It specifies CAAHGGESEKLFF. The chain combines TRBV10-3 with TRBJ1-4, with D perhaps matching TRBD1 (6 bases). V was trimmed by 11 bases and J by 7 bases, leaving 17 bases between them. In germline, CDR1 is ENHRY, CDR2 SYGVKD. CDR3 length: 13 amino acids.

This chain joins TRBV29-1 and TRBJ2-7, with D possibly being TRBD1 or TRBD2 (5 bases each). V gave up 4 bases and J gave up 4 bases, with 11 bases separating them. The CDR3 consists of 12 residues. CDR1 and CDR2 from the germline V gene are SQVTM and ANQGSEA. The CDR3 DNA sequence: TGCAGCGTTGGAGGGGACCGTTACGAGCAGTACTTC. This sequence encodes CSVGGDRYEQYF.

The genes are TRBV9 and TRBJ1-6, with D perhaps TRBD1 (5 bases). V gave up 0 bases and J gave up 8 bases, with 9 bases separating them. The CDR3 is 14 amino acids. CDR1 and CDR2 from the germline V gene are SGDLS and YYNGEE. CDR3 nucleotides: TGTGCCAGCAGCGTAGTGGGGGTTGATTCACCCCTCCACTTT. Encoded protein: CASSVVGVDSPLHF.

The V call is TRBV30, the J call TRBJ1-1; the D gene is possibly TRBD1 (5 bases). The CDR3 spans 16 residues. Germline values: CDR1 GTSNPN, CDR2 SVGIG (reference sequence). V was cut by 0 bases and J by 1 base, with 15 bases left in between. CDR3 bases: TGTGCCTGGAGTGTAAAGACGGGACGGTGGAACACTGAAGCTTTCTTT. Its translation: CAWSVKTGRWNTEAFF.

The DNA of the CDR3 is TGTGCCTGGAGGGGGGCCACCCCGACCGGGGAGCTGTTTTTT. It yields the protein CAWRGATPTGELFF. V gene TRBV30 combines with J gene TRBJ2-2, with D possibly TRBD1 on 6 matching bases. Trimming removed 3 bases at V and 5 bases at J, with 13 bases between. Germline CDR1 reads GTSNPN; CDR2 reads SVGIG (reference sequence). The CDR3 spans 14 residues.

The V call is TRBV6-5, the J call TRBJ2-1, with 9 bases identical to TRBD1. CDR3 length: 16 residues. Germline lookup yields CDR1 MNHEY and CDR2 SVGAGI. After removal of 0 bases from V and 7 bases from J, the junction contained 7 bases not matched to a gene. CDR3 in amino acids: CASSYSTKDRGNEQFF. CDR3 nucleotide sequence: TGTGCCAGCAGTTACTCCACAAAAGACAGGGGGAATGAGCAGTTCTTC.

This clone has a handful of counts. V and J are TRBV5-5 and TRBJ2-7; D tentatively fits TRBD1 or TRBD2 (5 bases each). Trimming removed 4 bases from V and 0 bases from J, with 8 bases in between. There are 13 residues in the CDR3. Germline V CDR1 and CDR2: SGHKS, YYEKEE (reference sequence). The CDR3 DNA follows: TGTGCCAGCAGCATGGGGACCTCCTACGAGCAGTACTTC. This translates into CASSMGTSYEQYF.

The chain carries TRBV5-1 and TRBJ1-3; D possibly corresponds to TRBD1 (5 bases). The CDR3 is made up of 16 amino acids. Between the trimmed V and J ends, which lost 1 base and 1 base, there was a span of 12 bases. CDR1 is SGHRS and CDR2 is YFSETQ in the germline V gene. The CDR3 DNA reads TGCGCCAGCAGCTTGTGGGGCGGACTTTCTGGAAACACCATATATTTT. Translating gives CASSLWGGLSGNTIYF.

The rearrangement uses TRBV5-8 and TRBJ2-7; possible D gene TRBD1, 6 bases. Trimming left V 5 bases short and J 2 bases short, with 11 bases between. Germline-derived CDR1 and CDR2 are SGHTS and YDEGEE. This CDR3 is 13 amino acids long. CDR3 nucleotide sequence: TGTGCCAGCAGTGGGGACATTGCCTACGAGCAGTACTTC. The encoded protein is CASSGDIAYEQYF.

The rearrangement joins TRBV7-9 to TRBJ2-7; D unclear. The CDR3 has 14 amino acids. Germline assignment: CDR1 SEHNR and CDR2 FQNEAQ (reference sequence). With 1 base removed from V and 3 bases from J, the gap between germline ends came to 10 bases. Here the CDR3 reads CASSLGAVRYEQYF. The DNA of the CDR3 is TGTGCCAGCAGCTTAGGGGCAGTCCGCTACGAGCAGTACTTC.

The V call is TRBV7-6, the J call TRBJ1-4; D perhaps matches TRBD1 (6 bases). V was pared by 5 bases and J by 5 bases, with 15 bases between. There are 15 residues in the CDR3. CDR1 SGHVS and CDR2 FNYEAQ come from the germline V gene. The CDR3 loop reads CASSQNTGMNEKLFF. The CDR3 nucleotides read TGTGCCAGCAGCCAGAACACAGGGATGAATGAAAAACTGTTTTTT.

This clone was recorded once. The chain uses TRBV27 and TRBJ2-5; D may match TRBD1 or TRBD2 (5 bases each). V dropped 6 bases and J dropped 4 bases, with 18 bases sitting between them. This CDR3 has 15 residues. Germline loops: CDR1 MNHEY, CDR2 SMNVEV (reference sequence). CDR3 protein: CASSKEGARGETQYF. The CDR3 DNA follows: TGTGCCAGCAGCAAGGAAGGGGCCCGGGGAGAGACCCAGTACTTC.

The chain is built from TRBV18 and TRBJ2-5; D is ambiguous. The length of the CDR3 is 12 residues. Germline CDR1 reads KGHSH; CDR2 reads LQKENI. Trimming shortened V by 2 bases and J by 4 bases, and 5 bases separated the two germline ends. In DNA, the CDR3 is TGTGCCAGCTCACCAGTGGGAGAGACCCAGTACTTC. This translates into CASSPVGETQYF.

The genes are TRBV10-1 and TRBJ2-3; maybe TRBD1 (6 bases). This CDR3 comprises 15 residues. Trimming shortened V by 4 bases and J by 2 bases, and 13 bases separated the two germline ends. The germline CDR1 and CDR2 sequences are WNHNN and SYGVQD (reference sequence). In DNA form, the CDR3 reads TGCGCCAGCAGTGTGGGGGCCAAGCTCACAGATACGCAGTATTTT. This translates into CASSVGAKLTDTQYF.

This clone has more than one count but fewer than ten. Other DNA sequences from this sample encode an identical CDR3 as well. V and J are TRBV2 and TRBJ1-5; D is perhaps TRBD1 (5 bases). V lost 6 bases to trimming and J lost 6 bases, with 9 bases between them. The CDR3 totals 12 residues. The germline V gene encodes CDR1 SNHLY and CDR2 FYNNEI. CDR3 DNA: TGTGCCAGCAGCAGGGTAACTCAGCCCCAGCATTTT. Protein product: CASSRVTQPQHF.

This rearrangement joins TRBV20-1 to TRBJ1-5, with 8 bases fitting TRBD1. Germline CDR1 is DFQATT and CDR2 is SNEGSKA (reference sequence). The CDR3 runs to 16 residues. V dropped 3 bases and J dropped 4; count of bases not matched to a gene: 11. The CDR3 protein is CSASLMGQVPNQPQHF. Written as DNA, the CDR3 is TGCAGTGCTAGTCTCATGGGACAGGTTCCGAATCAGCCCCAGCATTTT.

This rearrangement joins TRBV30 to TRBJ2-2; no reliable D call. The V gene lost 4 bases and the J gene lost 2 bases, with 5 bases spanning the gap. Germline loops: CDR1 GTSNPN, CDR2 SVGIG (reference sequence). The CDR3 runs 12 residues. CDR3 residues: CAWTVNTGELFF. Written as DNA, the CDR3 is TGTGCCTGGACAGTAAACACCGGGGAGCTGTTTTTT.

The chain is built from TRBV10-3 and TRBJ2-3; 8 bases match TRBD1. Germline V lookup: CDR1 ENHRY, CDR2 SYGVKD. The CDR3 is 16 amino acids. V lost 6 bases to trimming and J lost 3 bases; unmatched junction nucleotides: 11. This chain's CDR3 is CAISGRGRGLTDTQYF. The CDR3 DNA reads TGTGCCATCAGCGGCCGCGGCAGGGGGCTTACAGATACGCAGTATTTT.

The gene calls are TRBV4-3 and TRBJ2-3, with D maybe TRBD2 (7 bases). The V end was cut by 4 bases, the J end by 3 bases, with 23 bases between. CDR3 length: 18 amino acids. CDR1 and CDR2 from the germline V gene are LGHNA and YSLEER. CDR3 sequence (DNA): TGCGCCAGCAGCCCAGACGTAGGGGGGGGCGGGCTAACAGATACGCAGTATTTT. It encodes CASSPDVGGGGLTDTQYF.

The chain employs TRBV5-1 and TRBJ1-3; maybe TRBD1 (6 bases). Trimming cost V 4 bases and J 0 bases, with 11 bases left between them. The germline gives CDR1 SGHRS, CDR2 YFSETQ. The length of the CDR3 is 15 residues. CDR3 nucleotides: TGCGCCAGCAGCGGGGGGCTGGGCTCTGGAAACACCATATATTTT. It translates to CASSGGLGSGNTIYF.

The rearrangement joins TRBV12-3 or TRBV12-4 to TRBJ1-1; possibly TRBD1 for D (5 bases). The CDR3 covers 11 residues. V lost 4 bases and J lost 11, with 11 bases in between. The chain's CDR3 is CASSSNGAAFF. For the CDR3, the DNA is TGTGCCAGCAGTTCGAACGGGGCGGCTTTCTTT.

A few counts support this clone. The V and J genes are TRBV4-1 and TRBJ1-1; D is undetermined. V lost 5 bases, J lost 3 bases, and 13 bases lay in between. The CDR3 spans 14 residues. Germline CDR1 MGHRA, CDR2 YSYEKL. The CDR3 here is CASSLRVVDTEAFF. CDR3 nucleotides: TGCGCCAGCAGCTTGCGAGTTGTGGACACTGAAGCTTTCTTT.

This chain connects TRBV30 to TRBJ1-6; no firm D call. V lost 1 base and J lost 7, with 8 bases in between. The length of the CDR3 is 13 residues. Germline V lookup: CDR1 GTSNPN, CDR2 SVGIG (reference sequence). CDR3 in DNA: TGTGCCTGGAGTGCGGGTAAAAATTCACCCCTCCACTTT. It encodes CAWSAGKNSPLHF. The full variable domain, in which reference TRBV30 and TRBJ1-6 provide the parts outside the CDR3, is SQTIHQWPATLVQPVGSPLSLECTVEGTSNPNLYWYRQAAGRGLQLLFYSVGIGQISSEVPQNLSASRPQDRQFILSSKKLLLSDSGFYLCAWSAGKNSPLHFGNGTRLTVT.